This is a list of T cell receptor beta chains from one sample in a study of persistence of HIV-infected CD4 T cells. These receptors lack a known antigen. This table comes from immunoSEQ multiplex PCR, and its TCRdb copy is limited to in-frame clones, with some not included. This sample carries roughly 32,000 clones, roughly 82% of them seen once, and the ten largest clones take over 15%. The source was CD4+ T cells sorted from PBMCs after approximately 19-hour stimulation, collected from a patient who received antiretroviral therapy. The receptor set was obtained from an adult woman with HIV who was CMV-seropositive. The CDR3 runs from the conserved cysteine through the conserved F or W. The order of the fields is CDR3 DNA, CDR3 protein, D gene, J gene, clone size, V gene. A D gene is named only where the DNA matches it firmly. Clone sizes are given selectively: once, few, many, or a class where the clone is expanded.

TGCGCCAGCAGCCCCGGGCAGGTGGATACGCAGTATTTT CASSPGQVDTQYF . TRBJ2-3 . TRBV10-1
TGTGCCAGCAGCTACGGGACAGGGGGCCACGAGCAGTACTTC CASSYGTGGHEQYF TRBD1 TRBJ2-7 . TRBV28
TGCAGCGTGGGTCGCACTGAAGCTTTCTTT CSVGRTEAFF . TRBJ1-1 . TRBV29-1
TGCGCCAGCAGCTTGGGGGGGAGCGGTGCCAAAAACATTCAGTACTTC CASSLGGSGAKNIQYF . TRBJ2-4 . TRBV5-1
TGTGCCAGCAGGGGACAGCCGAACACTGAAGCTTTCTTT CASRGQPNTEAFF TRBD1 TRBJ1-1 . TRBV7-9
TGTGCCACCAGTGATAGACAAAGCACAGATACGCAGTATTTT CATSDRQSTDTQYF . TRBJ2-3 . TRBV24-1
TGTGCCAGCGGTAAAGAGACCCAGTACTTC CASGKETQYF . TRBJ2-5 . TRBV6-5
TGTGCCAGCAGCCGGGGGAGCGGACAGGGACGAGTCTCTGGAAACACCATATATTTT CASSRGSGQGRVSGNTIYF TRBD1 TRBJ1-3 medium-sized TRBV7-7
TGCGCCAGCAGCCTACAAGCGGGGGGGGCCGCGATGAACACCGGGGAGCTGTTTTTT CASSLQAGGAAMNTGELFF TRBD2 TRBJ2-2 . TRBV4-3
TGTGCCAGCAGGGACGACAGGGGTGGAAACACCATATATTTT CASRDDRGGNTIYF TRBD1 TRBJ1-3 . TRBV28
TGTGCCTGGAGTGTACGAGGGGGCGCGCTGGGTGAGCAGTACTTC CAWSVRGGALGEQYF TRBD1 TRBJ2-7 . TRBV30
TGTGCCAGCAGCCTACGGACAGCTCAGCCCCAGCATTTT CASSLRTAQPQHF . TRBJ1-5 . TRBV7-9
TGTGCCAGCAGTGCGGACAGCCTACTCTCTGGAAACACCATATATTTT CASSADSLLSGNTIYF . TRBJ1-3 . TRBV25-1
TGTGCCAGCAGCGTAGCCCCACAGTTACCCTACGAGCAGTACTTC CASSVAPQLPYEQYF . TRBJ2-7 . TRBV9
TGCGCCAGCAGTGAGGGGGGACCAGCAGTCACTGAAGCTTTCTTT CASSEGGPAVTEAFF . TRBJ1-1 . TRBV10-1
TGTGCCAGCAGTGATTTGATCCCAGGATCAATTTATGGCTACACCTTC CASSDLIPGSIYGYTF . TRBJ1-2 once TRBV2
TGTACCACCAGCAGAGATCTGGGTGAGACCATATATTTT CTTSRDLGETIYF . TRBJ1-3 once TRBV15
TGTGCCAGCAGTTTTGGGGACAGGCCCAATCAGCCCCAGCATTTT CASSFGDRPNQPQHF TRBD1 TRBJ1-5 . TRBV28
TGTGCCAGCTCACCGGATGGAGCCGGTCGAATGCAAGAGACCCAGTACTTC CASSPDGAGRMQETQYF . TRBJ2-5 . TRBV18
TGTGCCATCAGCGGGACTAGCGGGAGCGATGAGCAGTTCTTC CAISGTSGSDEQFF TRBD2 TRBJ2-1 . TRBV10-3
TGTGCCAGCAGACAGGGAGGTAGGCCTCAGCATTTT CASRQGGRPQHF . TRBJ1-5 . TRBV2
TGTGCCAGCAGCTTGGTACAGTCACCTAGTACTAACTATGGCTACACCTTC CASSLVQSPSTNYGYTF . TRBJ1-2 . TRBV5-5
TGTGCCAGCAGCTTGAAGGCAGAAGAAAAACTGTTTTTT CASSLKAEEKLFF . TRBJ1-4 . TRBV5-8
TGTGCCTGGAGAGAATTGGGTTTGGTGCAGTTCTTC CAWRELGLVQFF . TRBJ2-1 . TRBV30
TGTGCCATCAGTGACGGCGGGGGGAACCAAGAGACCCAGTACTTC CAISDGGGNQETQYF TRBD2 TRBJ2-5 . TRBV10-3
TGTGCCAGCAGTTTCGAGGGGTATGAGCAGTTCTTC CASSFEGYEQFF . TRBJ2-1 once TRBV12-3/TRBV12-4
TGTGCCAGCTCAGCAATTCAGGGGCTCCATGGCTACACCTTC CASSAIQGLHGYTF . TRBJ1-2 . TRBV18
TGTGCCAGCAGCTTAGGCCCTGGGTCGGCGGCTAAAGAGACCCAGTACTTC CASSLGPGSAAKETQYF . TRBJ2-5 . TRBV7-3
TGTGCCAGCACCCTAGGGAGAGAGCAGTACTTC CASTLGREQYF . TRBJ2-7 . TRBV12-3/TRBV12-4
TGTGCCAGCAGCGTTGTCACAGATACGCAGTATTTT CASSVVTDTQYF . TRBJ2-3 . TRBV9
TGCGCCAGCAGCCAAGGGCCACTTAACACCGGGGAGCTGTTTTTT CASSQGPLNTGELFF . TRBJ2-2 . TRBV4-3
TGTGCCAGCAGCCAAGGACTAGCGGGGAGAGGCGCAGATACGCAGTATTTT CASSQGLAGRGADTQYF TRBD2 TRBJ2-3 . TRBV3-1/TRBV3-2
TGCGCCAGCAGCTTGGGACAGAATAGCAATCAGCCCCAGCATTTT CASSLGQNSNQPQHF . TRBJ1-5 . TRBV5-1